This entry features one TCR beta chain sequence. Its antigen remains unidentified. This sample was included in a study of T cells after yellow fever vaccination. Whole-study results and caveats: The secondary response was weaker but peaked faster, day 5 versus 15. Researchers cautioned that FACS-sorted repertoires could harbor abundant clonotypes contaminating from the bulk population.

From germline, CDR1 is SGHDN and CDR2 FVKESK. V lost 0 bases and J lost 4, with 22 bases in between. The CDR3 consists of 20 residues. UMIs were added to TCR cDNA along with a universal primer site when it was made by 5'RACE template switching. TCRdb re-called the 5' RACE reads through MiXCR, storing one row per CDR3 protein. The profile shows around 200,000 distinct CDR3 sequences, approximately 10% of them singletons. V and J are TRBV14 and TRBJ2-6; D may correspond to TRBD1 or TRBD2 (5 bases each). This sequence originates from a man between 18 and 35 years old who received the YFV17D yellow fever vaccine. The sequences come from CD8+ T cells sorted from PBMCs, collected 15 days after the yellow fever booster vaccination. CDR3 nucleotide sequence: TGTGCCAGCAGCCAAGAATGGTGGGACGATGGGGGTTTGGGGGCCAACGTCCTGACTTTC. It encodes CASSQEWWDDGGLGANVLTF. Supplemented by reference TRBV14 and TRBJ2-6, the full variable domain reads EAGVTQFPSHSVIEKGQTVTLRCDPISGHDNLYWYRRVMGKEIKFLLHFVKESKQDESGMPNNRFLAERTGGTYSTLKVQPAELEDSGVYFCASSQEWWDDGGLGANVLTFGAGSRLTVL.